The T cell receptor beta chain under discussion was sequenced for a study of blood T cells in healthy people across ages. CDR3 length equals 14 residues. Germline loops: CDR1 SGHRS, CDR2 YFSETQ. V dropped 4 bases and J dropped 6 bases, with 17 bases sitting between them. Total RNA amounts of at least 6 micrograms were extracted per sample. Sample-barcoded 5' priming and a J-beta primer mix drove a second PCR of about 7 to 11 cycles. A single record per CDR3 protein comes from TCRdb applying MiXCR to the 5' RACE reads. The sample includes 1.5 million to 2 million distinct CDR3 sequences, roughly 27% of them seen just once.

Sequenced sample: blood. This TCR derives from a woman aged 30 to 39 in good health. This chain links TRBV5-1 with TRBJ2-7; possible D gene TRBD1, 6 bases. The CDR3 reads CASSPTGSLIEQYF. CDR3 in DNA: TGCGCCAGCAGCCCTACAGGGAGCCTCATCGAGCAGTACTTC. Full variable domain (remainder filled in from reference TRBV5-1 and TRBJ2-7): KAGVTQTPRYLIKTRGQQVTLSCSPISGHRSVSWYQQTPGQGLQFLFEYFSETQRNKGNFPGRFSGRQFSNSRSEMNVSTLELGDSALYLCASSPTGSLIEQYFGPGTRLTVT.